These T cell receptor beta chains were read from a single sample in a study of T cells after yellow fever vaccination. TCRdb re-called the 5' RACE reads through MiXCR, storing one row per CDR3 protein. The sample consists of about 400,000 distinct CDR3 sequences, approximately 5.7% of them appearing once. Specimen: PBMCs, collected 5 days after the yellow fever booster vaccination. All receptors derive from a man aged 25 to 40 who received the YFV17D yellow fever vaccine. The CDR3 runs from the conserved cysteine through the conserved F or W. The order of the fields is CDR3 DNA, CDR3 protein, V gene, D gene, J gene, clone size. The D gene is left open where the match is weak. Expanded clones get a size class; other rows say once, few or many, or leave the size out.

TGTGCCAGCAGCTTATTCTGGGCCCCAACAGACCCTGAAGCTTTCTTT CASSLFWAPTDPEAFF TRBV2 . TRBJ1-1 few
TGCAGCGTTGTTAGTCTGAGGGGCACCCAGTTCTTC CSVVSLRGTQFF TRBV29-1 . TRBJ2-1 many
TGCAGTGCTCAGCAAAATAGCGGGAGTGCGGATACGCAGTATTTT CSAQQNSGSADTQYF TRBV20-1 TRBD2 TRBJ2-3 few
TGCTGTGCCCCACGAACACTAGCGGGACGTACGAGGGCGCAGTATTTT CCAPRTLAGRTRAQYF TRBV20-1 TRBD2 TRBJ2-3 .
TGTGCCAGCAGCCCTGGTTCGGGACCTAGCACAGATACGCAGTATTTT CASSPGSGPSTDTQYF TRBV7-8 . TRBJ2-3 .
TGTGCCAGCAGATTGACAGGGAAGAATGAAAAACTGTTTTTT CASRLTGKNEKLFF TRBV6-1 TRBD1 TRBJ1-4 few
TGTGCCAGCAGCGAGACGGGAGGAGCCGTCAATGAGCAGTTCTTC CASSETGGAVNEQFF TRBV5-5 TRBD2 TRBJ2-1 many
TGTGCCAGCAGCAAAGGTCGGGGTGGCAATCAGCCCCAGCATTTT CASSKGRGGNQPQHF TRBV7-2 . TRBJ1-5 .
TGCGCCAGCAGCTTGGATGCGGCCGTGGGAGAAAAACTGTTTTTT CASSLDAAVGEKLFF TRBV5-1 . TRBJ1-4 many
TGTGCCAGCTCACCACCCTCCATGACTAGCGGGAGAGAGACCCAGTACTTC CASSPPSMTSGRETQYF TRBV18 TRBD2 TRBJ2-5 .
TGCGCCAGCAGCTCAACCGGGACTGAGAATGGCTACACCTTC CASSSTGTENGYTF TRBV5-1 . TRBJ1-2 few
TGTGCCAGTAGTATAGAAAGGAACACTGAAGCTTTCTTT CASSIERNTEAFF TRBV19 . TRBJ1-1 few
TGTGCCAGCACCCTTCGGGCTCATTACAATGAGCAGTTCTTC CASTLRAHYNEQFF TRBV7-2 . TRBJ2-1 few
TGCAGTGCCAAGCTAGCGGGGCCGATCAATGAGCAGTTCTTC CSAKLAGPINEQFF TRBV20-1 TRBD2 TRBJ2-1 few
TGCAGTGCTAGTCTCGCGGGAGGGCTGGGGATAGAGACCCAGTACTTC CSASLAGGLGIETQYF TRBV20-1 TRBD2 TRBJ2-5 few
TGTGCCAGCAGCCAAGATCAGGGGGCGGGAGGGCACAAAAACATTCAGTACTTC CASSQDQGAGGHKNIQYF TRBV4-2 . TRBJ2-4 few
TGTGCCAGCAGTGACTGGGCCCGAGGGTACTTC CASSDWARGYF TRBV28 . TRBJ2-5 .
TGTGCCAGCAGCTTCCCCCGGGACACGTCTAATGAAAAACTGTTTTTT CASSFPRDTSNEKLFF TRBV7-9 . TRBJ1-4 few
TGTGCCAGCAGTCTGTTTTTGAACTCTGGAAACACCATATATTTT CASSLFLNSGNTIYF TRBV6-1 . TRBJ1-3 few
TGTGCCAGCACTGGCTCTGGGGCCAACGTCCTGACTTTC CASTGSGANVLTF TRBV12-3/TRBV12-4 . TRBJ2-6 many
TGTGCCATCAGCAGGACAGGGGCGGAGATAGATACGCAGTATTTT CAISRTGAEIDTQYF TRBV10-3 TRBD1 TRBJ2-3 .
TGTGCCAGCAGCATAACGGGACTAGCGACAAATGAGCAGTTCTTC CASSITGLATNEQFF TRBV5-6 TRBD2 TRBJ2-1 few
TGTGCCAGCAGCCCTTGGGGACTAGCGACTAGCACAGATACGCAGTATTTT CASSPWGLATSTDTQYF TRBV7-2 TRBD2 TRBJ2-3 many
TGTGCCATCAGTGAGAGCCGATCTGGGGCCAACGTCCTGACTTTC CAISESRSGANVLTF TRBV10-3 . TRBJ2-6 few
TGCAGTGCTGTAGGGATTAGCACAGATACGCAGTATTTT CSAVGISTDTQYF TRBV20-1 . TRBJ2-3 .
TGCAGTGCCGAGAGGGGGACTAGCGGTGTGAATGAGCAGTTCTTC CSAERGTSGVNEQFF TRBV20-1 TRBD2 TRBJ2-1 .
TGCGCCAGCAGCAGCGGGACCGGACTTAACACTGAAGCTTTCTTT CASSSGTGLNTEAFF TRBV5-1 . TRBJ1-1 many
TGTGCCATCTTCCAAACGGGGAGAAGATCCTACGAGCAGTACTTC CAIFQTGRRSYEQYF TRBV9 . TRBJ2-7 few
TGCGCCAGCAGCTCCGACACTGAAGCTTTCTTT CASSSDTEAFF TRBV5-1 . TRBJ1-1 .
TGTGCCAGCAGCAATAGCGGGAGGGAAAACAATGAGCAGTTCTTC CASSNSGRENNEQFF TRBV9 TRBD2 TRBJ2-1 many
TGTGCCGCAAGACAGGGTGTGGTCAATGAGCAGTTCTTC CAARQGVVNEQFF TRBV28 TRBD1 TRBJ2-1 many
TGCAGTGCTAGGCTGGCGTCAGCCAACGAGCAGTACTTC CSARLASANEQYF TRBV20-1 . TRBJ2-7 few
TGTGCCAGCAGCTTAGTAGCGGCCAAAAACATTCAGTACTTC CASSLVAAKNIQYF TRBV7-2 . TRBJ2-4 .
TGTGCCAGCAGTCCACAGCCTAGCACAGATACGCAGTATTTT CASSPQPSTDTQYF TRBV28 . TRBJ2-3 .
TGTGCCAGCAGCCCCTGGACAGGGATGGGTACCGGGGAGCTGTTTTTT CASSPWTGMGTGELFF TRBV11-2 TRBD1 TRBJ2-2 few
TGTGCCAGCAGCTATCCTGGGGGCACCCTGAGGGCTGAAGCTTTCTTT CASSYPGGTLRAEAFF TRBV11-2 . TRBJ1-1 many
TGCAGCGTTGAAGGGCCCGTGGGCGGGCGGCTGGGTTCCTACAATGAGCAGTTCTTC CSVEGPVGGRLGSYNEQFF TRBV29-1 . TRBJ2-1 few
TGTGCCACCCAAGACAGGGCGGCCCAGTACTTC CATQDRAAQYF TRBV10-3 TRBD1 TRBJ2-5 .
TGTGCCAGCGGGCCTTACAATGAGCAGTTCTTC CASGPYNEQFF TRBV7-9 . TRBJ2-1 .
TGTGCCAGCAGTGATACCGGGATGGCGGGTGGCCATCAGCCCCAGCATTTT CASSDTGMAGGHQPQHF TRBV25-1 . TRBJ1-5 .
TGCAGCGTTGTCTCACCCGGGACTAGCGGGAGACTTTACAATGAGCAGTTCTTC CSVVSPGTSGRLYNEQFF TRBV29-1 TRBD2 TRBJ2-1 .
TGCAGCGTTGATCGCGACAACACCGGGGAGCTGTTTTTT CSVDRDNTGELFF TRBV29-1 . TRBJ2-2 many
TGTGCCAGCAGCTTAGTTACCAGCGGTTCCTACAATGAGCAGTTCTTC CASSLVTSGSYNEQFF TRBV7-2 . TRBJ2-1 many
TGCAGTGCTAGAGATTTGCAGGGATCCTACAATGAGCAGTTCTTC CSARDLQGSYNEQFF TRBV20-1 . TRBJ2-1 many
TGTGCCAGCAGCTCTAGCGGGGGTTCCTACGAGCAGTACTTC CASSSSGGSYEQYF TRBV9 TRBD2 TRBJ2-7 many
TGTGCCAGCAGTCCCAGGACTAGCGGGACGTCCTACGAGCAGTACTTC CASSPRTSGTSYEQYF TRBV7-9 TRBD2 TRBJ2-7 .